Listed here are 26 T cell receptor beta chains from one sample, sequenced in a study of shared clonotypes between healthy human individuals. Profiled with immunoSEQ multiplex PCR; TCRdb holds only in-frame clones, not every one. The data hold roughly 2.2 million clones, with 92% observed a single time. The sequenced sample consisted of naive CD4+ T cells from PBMCs. Subset here: CD45RA+ positively selected. Every receptor here comes from a man between 18 and 29 years old in good health. Some clones in this sample may be carry-over from other donors' samples.

The rearrangement uses TRBV28 and TRBJ1-1; D not certain. The CDR3 contains 15 residues. Germline-derived CDR1 and CDR2 are MDHEN and SYDVKM. V lost 8 bases and J 0 bases, leaving 16 bases between the germline ends. CDR3 DNA sequence: TGTGCCAGCGAGCATTTCGGCCGGGTGAACACTGAAGCTTTCTTT. Amino acid sequence: CASEHFGRVNTEAFF.

The sample holds one count of this clone. This chain joins TRBV11-2 and TRBJ2-1; tentative D call: TRBD2 (6 bases). Looked up from germline, CDR1 is SGHAT and CDR2 is FQNNGV. The CDR3 is 13 amino acids. Deletions cut 9 bases from V and 5 bases from J, with 14 bases between. The CDR3 protein is CASAGRLNNEQFF. For the CDR3, the DNA is TGTGCCAGTGCGGGACGGTTAAACAATGAGCAGTTCTTC.

The chain recombines TRBV10-3 with TRBJ1-5; TRBD1 is a possible D gene (5 bases). The CDR3 spans 16 residues. V was trimmed by 0 bases and J by 5 bases, leaving 14 bases between them. From germline, CDR1 is ENHRY and CDR2 SYGVKD. As DNA, the CDR3 is TGTGCCATCAGTGAGTCGTGGGGCAATTACGATCAGCCCCAGCATTTT. This translates into CAISESWGNYDQPQHF.

Note on this clone: The sample carries other DNA sequences with the same CDR3. The V gene is TRBV15, the J gene TRBJ2-6, with D perhaps TRBD1 (6 bases). Trimming stripped 2 bases from V and 4 bases from J, with 12 bases between. There are 16 residues in the CDR3. Germline assignment: CDR1 LNHNV and CDR2 YYDKDF (reference sequence). The DNA for the CDR3 is TGTGCCACCAGCAGACAACAGGGAGCAGGGGCCAACGTCCTGACTTTC. This encodes CATSRQQGAGANVLTF.

In its sample, this clone was seen a few times. Other DNA sequences in this sample translate to the same CDR3. The rearrangement uses TRBV9 and TRBJ1-1; D may be TRBD1 (5 bases). CDR1 and CDR2 from the germline V gene are SGDLS and YYNGEE. V lost 0 bases and J lost 3, with 9 bases in between. The CDR3 runs 14 residues. CDR3 bases: TGTGCCAGCAGCGTAGCACCCAGGGACACTGAAGCTTTCTTT. Its translation: CASSVAPRDTEAFF.

The chain combines TRBV21-1 with TRBJ2-7; the table's D call of TRBD1 was not tested on the DNA. TRBV21-1 is shown as a pseudogene. This CDR3 is built from 14 residues. The CDR3 DNA follows: TGTGCCAGCAGCAAAGAGAGGCAGGGATACGAGCAGTACTTC. Protein product: CASSKERQGYEQYF.

This chain joins TRBV28 and TRBJ1-1, with TRBD1 as a possible D gene (6 bases). The germline V and J ends were trimmed by 6 bases and 10 bases, with 18 bases remaining between them. Germline-derived CDR1 and CDR2 are MDHEN and SYDVKM. The length of the CDR3 is 13 residues. The CDR3 sequence is CASRSQGVVLAFF. The CDR3 DNA reads as TGTGCCAGCAGGTCACAGGGAGTAGTGTTAGCTTTCTTT.

The chain carries TRBV11-2 and TRBJ2-1, with 8 bases lining up with TRBD2. The CDR3 is 16 residues long. Trimming at V came to 7 bases and at J to 6 bases, leaving 14 bases not matched to a gene. Germline values: CDR1 SGHAT, CDR2 FQNNGV. The CDR3 DNA reads as TGTGCCAGCACCAATCCGGGACTAGGCGTACGCAATGAGCAGTTCTTC. Protein: CASTNPGLGVRNEQFF.

This clone occurred a few times. The same CDR3 is also encoded by other DNA sequences in this sample. This chain joins TRBV9 and TRBJ1-3; the D is unclear. Trimming took 0 bases from V and 4 from J, leaving 5 bases between them. CDR3 length: 13 residues. The germline V gene encodes CDR1 SGDLS and CDR2 YYNGEE. The CDR3 DNA follows: TGTGCCAGCAGCGTAGGCGGCGGAAACACCATATATTTT. Its translation is CASSVGGGNTIYF.

This sequence joins TRBV6-5 and TRBJ2-1, with 9 bases fitting TRBD1. The V and J ends lost 4 bases and 7 bases, in that order; junction bases with no gene match: 5. From germline, CDR1 is MNHEY and CDR2 SVGAGI. The CDR3 contains 14 residues. CDR3 in amino acids: CASSSGDRENEQFF. The CDR3 DNA reads as TGTGCCAGCAGTTCCGGGGACAGGGAAAATGAGCAGTTCTTC.

This clone was picked up one time. The chain employs TRBV6-5 and TRBJ1-2; TRBD1 matches at 7 bases. V lost 6 bases, J lost 3 bases, and 7 bases stayed unmatched. CDR3 size: 14 residues. Germline V gives CDR1 MNHEY, CDR2 SVGAGI. In DNA form, the CDR3 reads TGTGCCAGCAGCGTCAGAGGGACAGACTATGGCTACACCTTC. Its translation: CASSVRGTDYGYTF.

This clone was detected once. The chain couples TRBV6-1 to TRBJ1-4, with 7 bases fitting TRBD1. From germline, CDR1 is MNHNS and CDR2 SASEGT. The trim removed 8 bases at V and 2 bases at J, leaving 5 bases unmatched. This CDR3 is 14 amino acids long. The CDR3 loop is CASRPTGTNEKLFF. The CDR3 DNA reads TGTGCCAGCCGCCCGACAGGGACTAATGAAAAACTGTTTTTT.

J is TRBJ1-4 and V is TRBV18; D unclear. Germline CDR1 and CDR2: KGHSH and LQKENI. CDR3 length: 15 residues. V lost 3 bases and J 4 bases, leaving 12 bases between the germline ends. The DNA for the CDR3 is TGTGCCAGCTCACCCCCCGGAGGACGTAATGAAAAACTGTTTTTT. Protein sequence: CASSPPGGRNEKLFF.

V usage is TRBV29-1 and J usage is TRBJ2-3, with D perhaps matching TRBD1 (6 bases). CDR3 size: 13 residues. Looked up from germline, CDR1 is SQVTM and CDR2 is ANQGSEA. V was trimmed by 6 bases and J by 2 bases, leaving 12 bases between them. The CDR3 is CSVGTLNTDTQYF. As DNA, the CDR3 is TGCAGCGTCGGGACACTTAACACAGATACGCAGTATTTT.

The genes are TRBV28 and TRBJ1-5; D not certain. This CDR3 contains 12 residues. Germline V CDR1 and CDR2: MDHEN, SYDVKM. Trimming left V 2 bases short and J 8 bases short, with 7 bases between. The CDR3 DNA reads TGTGCCAGCAGTTTAACGGCGAAGCCCCAGCATTTT. Translating gives CASSLTAKPQHF.

The V and J genes are TRBV29-1 and TRBJ2-1, with D possibly TRBD2 on 5 matching bases. Per germline, CDR1 SQVTM and CDR2 ANQGSEA. CDR3 size: 13 residues. The V gene lost 1 base and the J gene lost 8 bases, with 12 bases spanning the gap. The CDR3 is CSVEAPSGYEQFF. In DNA, the CDR3 is TGCAGCGTTGAAGCCCCCTCGGGGTATGAGCAGTTCTTC.

V usage is TRBV11-2 and J usage is TRBJ1-2, with TRBD1 identical over 9 bases. Looked up from germline, CDR1 is SGHAT and CDR2 is FQNNGV. The J segment lost 6 bases and the V segment lost 5 bases, leaving 4 bases of the junction unmatched. The CDR3 contains 13 residues. In DNA form, the CDR3 reads TGTGCCAGCAGCCGGGACAGGGTAGATGGCTACACCTTC. Protein sequence: CASSRDRVDGYTF.

This rearrangement joins TRBV9 to TRBJ2-7; D is uncertain. Germline V gene lookup returns CDR1 SGDLS and CDR2 YYNGEE. Deletions cut 4 bases from V and 2 bases from J, with 16 bases between. This CDR3 spans 15 amino acids. Here the CDR3 reads CASSPQAGNTYEQYF. The CDR3, as DNA: TGTGCCAGCAGCCCCCAAGCCGGCAACACCTACGAGCAGTACTTC. Based on the CDR3 plus reference TRBV9 and TRBJ2-7, the full variable domain is DSGVTQTPKHLITATGQRVTLRCSPRSGDLSVYWYQQSLDQGLQFLIQYYNGEERAKGNILERFSAQQFPDLHSELNLSSLELGDSALYFCASSPQAGNTYEQYFGPGTRLTVT.

The chain has TRBV21-1 and TRBJ1-2; the table calls TRBD1, which could not be checked here. TRBV21-1 is termed a pseudogene. The CDR3 has 12 residues. The CDR3 DNA follows: TGTGCCAGCAGCGGAGGACAGGGCCTCTCCACCTTC. Amino acids: CASSGGQGLSTF.

V usage is TRBV10-3 and J usage is TRBJ2-7; 8 bases are a match to TRBD2. Germline lookup yields CDR1 ENHRY and CDR2 SYGVKD. V was clipped by 6 bases and J by 6 bases; unmatched bases: 16. The CDR3 extends over 16 amino acids. The CDR3 region is CAISGVGAGGPGEQYF. The DNA of the CDR3 is TGTGCCATCAGCGGGGTAGGCGCGGGAGGTCCCGGCGAGCAGTACTTC.

The chain combines TRBV9 with TRBJ1-1, with D hard to call. The CDR3 totals 14 residues. V was trimmed by 3 bases and J by 3 bases, leaving 12 bases between them. The germline gives CDR1 SGDLS, CDR2 YYNGEE. CDR3 DNA sequence: TGTGCCAGCAGCGACCGAGTTGGGGACACTGAAGCTTTCTTT. This gives the protein CASSDRVGDTEAFF.

The chain is built from TRBV5-4 and TRBJ2-1; 9 bases line up with TRBD2. This CDR3 has 16 amino acids. The V gene's germline CDR1 is SGHNT and CDR2 YYREEE (reference sequence). Trimming took 1 base from V and 6 from J; bases not matched to a gene: 8. DNA for the CDR3: TGTGCCAGCAGCTTGCGCGCGGGACTAGCCCCCAATGAGCAGTTCTTC. It yields the protein CASSLRAGLAPNEQFF.

With respect to this clone: This sample includes further DNA sequences coding for the same CDR3. The V gene is TRBV28, the J gene TRBJ2-2; 7 nucleotides match TRBD1. Germline assignment: CDR1 MDHEN and CDR2 SYDVKM. Losses at the gene ends were 2 bases for V and 3 bases for J; bases not matched to a gene: 0. CDR3 length: 14 residues. As DNA, the CDR3 is TGTGCCAGCAGTTTAACAGGGGACACCGGGGAGCTGTTTTTT. This codes for CASSLTGDTGELFF. The full variable domain, completed using reference TRBV28 and TRBJ2-2, is DVKVTQSSRYLVKRTGEKVFLECVQDMDHENMFWYRQDPGLGLRLIYFSYDVKMKEKGDIPEGYSVSREKKERFSLILESASTNQTSMYLCASSLTGDTGELFFGEGSRLTVL.

This clone was recorded a few times. The rearrangement uses TRBV5-1 and TRBJ1-2, with D uncertain. CDR1 and CDR2 from the germline V gene are SGHRS and YFSETQ. Trimming stripped 3 bases from V and 0 bases from J, with 9 bases between. The CDR3 covers 14 residues. Here the CDR3 reads CASSYSGTNYGYTF. As DNA, the CDR3 is TGCGCCAGCAGCTACTCCGGGACTAACTATGGCTACACCTTC.

Only one count was recorded for this clone. The V gene is TRBV27, the J gene TRBJ2-7; D uncertain. The CDR3 contains 12 residues. Germline CDR1 is MNHEY and CDR2 is SMNVEV (reference sequence). V was pared by 3 bases and J by 2 bases, with 5 bases between. The CDR3 sequence: CASSFHTYEQYF. The DNA for the CDR3 is TGTGCCAGCAGTTTCCACACCTACGAGCAGTACTTC.

The chain employs TRBV6-1 and TRBJ1-2; D may be TRBD1 (5 bases). Trimming left V 8 bases short and J 4 bases short, with 14 bases between. The CDR3 has 13 amino acids. Germline CDR1 and CDR2: MNHNS and SASEGT. The CDR3 DNA sequence: TGTGCCAGCGAAAGACAGAAGGGCTATGGCTACACCTTC. Its translation is CASERQKGYGYTF.